The 27 T cell receptor beta chains presented below share a single source sample, sequenced in a study of early T cells in non-severe SARS-CoV-2 infection. TCRdb re-analysed the 5' RACE reads in MiXCR, keeping a single row per CDR3 protein. The repertoire holds about 50,000 distinct CDR3 sequences, about 5.2% seen once, with 4.5% to 5.5% in the top ten. Sequenced here: whole blood, sampled at baseline. The receptors derive from an adult who was a healthcare worker with PCR-confirmed SARS-CoV-2 infection or an uninfected control (not recorded which).

This clonotype was detected ten times or more. This rearrangement joins TRBV18 to TRBJ1-4, with D unresolved. The CDR3 consists of 14 residues. V gave up 1 base and J gave up 12 bases, with 15 bases separating them. Germline CDR1 and CDR2: KGHSH and LQKENI. Written as DNA, the CDR3 is TGTGCCAGCTCACCACAAATGGAGATCTCCCAACTGTTTTTT. Protein product: CASSPQMEISQLFF. Combining the CDR3 with reference TRBV18 and TRBJ1-4 gives the whole variable domain NAGVMQNPRHLVRRRGQEARLRCSPMKGHSHVYWYRQLPEEGLKFMVYLQKENIIDESGMPKERFSAEFPKEGPSILRIQQVVRGDSAAYFCASSPQMEISQLFFGSGTQLSVL.

This clonotype was seen many times. The CDR3 sequence: CASSFGEGNSPLHF. In DNA, the CDR3 is TGTGCCAGCAGCTTTGGGGAGGGAAATTCACCCCTCCACTTT. This chain connects TRBV5-8 to TRBJ1-6, with D hard to call. V was trimmed by 2 bases and J by 7 bases, leaving 10 bases between them. The CDR3 has 14 amino acids. Looked up from germline, CDR1 is SGHTS and CDR2 is YDEGEE.

This clonotype appeared many times. Here the CDR3 reads CSTQHRDSQSGANVLTF. CDR3 nucleotides: TGCAGTACCCAACACCGGGACAGTCAATCTGGGGCCAACGTCCTGACTTTC. The V call is TRBV20-1, the J call TRBJ2-6, with 7 nucleotides matching TRBD1. The ends lost 8 bases at V and 1 base at J; junction bases unmatched: 14. The CDR3 totals 17 residues. Germline CDR1 and CDR2: DFQATT and SNEGSKA (reference sequence).

This clonotype was detected ten times or more. J is TRBJ2-5 and V is TRBV12-3 or TRBV12-4; 7 bases fit TRBD1. J gave up 3 bases and V 5 bases, and 3 bases lay outside the gene matches. The CDR3 spans 13 residues. CDR3 in DNA: TGTGCCAGCAGTATAACAGGGGAAGAGACCCAGTACTTC. This codes for CASSITGEETQYF.

This clonotype was detected many times. The J gene is TRBJ2-3, the V gene TRBV5-4; TRBD2 aligns across 7 bases. With V trimmed by 5 bases and J by 3 bases, 6 bases remained unmatched. The germline V gene encodes CDR1 SGHNT and CDR2 YYREEE (reference sequence). CDR3 length: 14 residues. The CDR3 DNA reads as TGTGCCAGCAGTTTGCAAGCGGGAACAGATACGCAGTATTTT. Its translation: CASSLQAGTDTQYF.

This clonotype appeared many times. The rearrangement links TRBV11-2 to TRBJ2-2; the D is unclear. Per germline, CDR1 SGHAT and CDR2 FQNNGV. The CDR3 totals 15 residues. V lost 4 bases and J lost 0, with 9 bases in between. The CDR3 spells CASSSGPTNTGELFF. The DNA for the CDR3 is TGTGCCAGCAGCTCCGGGCCCACGAACACCGGGGAGCTGTTTTTT.

This clonotype was seen at least ten times. The J gene is TRBJ1-1, the V gene TRBV20-1; maybe TRBD1 (5 bases). The CDR3 sequence is 14 residues long. CDR1 DFQATT and CDR2 SNEGSKA come from the germline V gene (reference sequence). V dropped 6 bases and J dropped 6 bases, with 20 bases sitting between them. CDR3 DNA: TGCAGTGCCCCCCTGACGGGGCGGGGGTCTGAAGCTTTCTTT. Translated: CSAPLTGRGSEAFF.

This rearrangement joins TRBV18 to TRBJ2-7, with D maybe TRBD1 (6 bases). With 6 bases removed from V and 1 base from J, the gap between germline ends came to 16 bases. Germline CDR1 and CDR2: KGHSH and LQKENI. The CDR3 contains 15 residues. CDR3 in amino acids: CASSPPATGSYEQYF. Written as DNA, the CDR3 is TGTGCCAGCTCCCCCCCCGCGACAGGTTCCTACGAGCAGTACTTC.

This clonotype appeared many times. The chain has TRBV18 and TRBJ1-1; D may be TRBD1 (6 bases). The CDR3 covers 16 residues. The V gene's germline CDR1 is KGHSH and CDR2 LQKENI. V was shortened by 2 bases and J by 5 bases, with 18 bases between the two germline ends. In DNA form, the CDR3 reads TGTGCCAGCTCACCAGGGCAGGGGAAAAGGGGTACTGAAGCTTTCTTT. Amino acids: CASSPGQGKRGTEAFF. Complete variable domain (other parts from reference TRBV18 and TRBJ1-1): NAGVMQNPRHLVRRRGQEARLRCSPMKGHSHVYWYRQLPEEGLKFMVYLQKENIIDESGMPKERFSAEFPKEGPSILRIQQVVRGDSAAYFCASSPGQGKRGTEAFFGQGTRLTVV.

This clonotype was seen only a few times. The chain couples TRBV4-1 to TRBJ2-7; perhaps TRBD1 as D (6 bases). The length of the CDR3 is 14 residues. The germline gives CDR1 MGHRA, CDR2 YSYEKL. Between the trimmed V and J ends, which lost 1 base and 5 bases, there was a span of 12 bases. The CDR3 bases are TGCGCCAGCAGCCAAGTTTCAGGGGATAACGAGCAGTACTTC. This sequence encodes CASSQVSGDNEQYF.

This clonotype showed up just a few times. V usage is TRBV6-5 and J usage is TRBJ2-3, with a tentative D call TRBD2 (6 bases). The CDR3 extends over 16 amino acids. CDR1 is MNHEY, CDR2 SVGAGI, per germline. V lost 6 bases and J 2 bases, leaving 18 bases between the germline ends. CDR3 coding DNA: TGTGCCAGCAGATTAGCCGGGACTGGAACCACAGATACGCAGTATTTT. The encoded protein is CASRLAGTGTTDTQYF.

This clonotype was detected ten times or more. The chain combines TRBV3-1 with TRBJ1-3, with D unresolved. This CDR3 contains 13 residues. The germline CDR1 and CDR2 sequences are LGHDT and YNNKEL (reference sequence). V lost 1 base and J lost 9, with 10 bases in between. The CDR3 nucleotides read TGTGCCAGCAGCCAAGCCCGCAGTACCACCATATATTTT. This sequence encodes CASSQARSTTIYF. The whole variable domain, remainder taken from reference TRBV3-1 and TRBJ1-3, is DTAVSQTPKYLVTQMGNDKSIKCEQNLGHDTMYWYKQDSKKFLKIMFSYNNKELIINETVPNRFSPKSPDKAHLNLHINSLELGDSAVYFCASSQARSTTIYFGEGSWLTVV.

This clonotype was seen repeatedly, ten times or more. The chain couples TRBV18 to TRBJ2-7, with 14 positions matching TRBD2. This CDR3 contains 15 residues. Germline V gene lookup returns CDR1 KGHSH and CDR2 LQKENI. V was pared by 0 bases and J by 7 bases, with 2 bases of the junction left unmatched. The CDR3 DNA is TGTGCCAGCTCACCACCGGGACTAGCGGGAGAGGAGCAGTACTTC. It specifies CASSPPGLAGEEQYF.

This clonotype appeared many times. This rearrangement joins TRBV29-1 to TRBJ2-4, with no clear D. Germline V gene sequence: CDR1 SQVTM, CDR2 ANQGSEA. V lost 4 bases and J lost 0, with 16 bases in between. This CDR3 contains 16 residues. The CDR3 DNA is TGCAGCGTTGGATTGGGTGACGTTCTAGCCAAAAACATTCAGTACTTC. This sequence encodes CSVGLGDVLAKNIQYF. The variable domain in full, with the rest retrieved from reference TRBV29-1 and TRBJ2-4, is SAVISQKPSRDICQRGTSLTIQCQVDSQVTMMFWYRQQPGQSLTLIATANQGSEATYESGFVIDKFPISRPNLTFSTLTVSNMSPEDSSIYLCSVGLGDVLAKNIQYFGAGTRLSVL.

The rearrangement joins TRBV4-1 to TRBJ1-3, with a tentative D call TRBD1 (5 bases). CDR1 and CDR2 (germline): MGHRA, YSYEKL. This CDR3 spans 15 amino acids. The V gene lost 1 base and the J gene lost 1 base, with 8 bases spanning the gap. CDR3 nucleotide sequence: TGCGCCAGCAGCCAAGCGGGGGGGTCTGGAAACACCATATATTTT. Amino acids: CASSQAGGSGNTIYF.

The J gene is TRBJ2-5, the V gene TRBV5-1, with D possibly being TRBD1 (5 bases). Germline V gene data show CDR1 as SGHRS and CDR2 as YFSETQ. V lost 4 bases to trimming and J lost 2 bases, with 15 bases between them. The CDR3 length is 15 residues. The CDR3 DNA reads TGCGCCAGCAGCCTTCTCTCAGGGCATCAAGAGACCCAGTACTTC. It yields the protein CASSLLSGHQETQYF.

In this sample, this clonotype turned up many times. J is TRBJ2-7 and V is TRBV28; D tentatively fits TRBD1 or TRBD2 (5 bases each). The germline gives CDR1 MDHEN, CDR2 SYDVKM. Trimming removed 10 bases from V and 3 bases from J, with 22 bases in between. This CDR3 spans 15 amino acids. Written as DNA, the CDR3 is TGTGCCACCTTCCCGACGGGACGGACGATCTACGAGCAGTACTTC. As protein: CATFPTGRTIYEQYF.

This clonotype was detected many times. The chain has TRBV18 and TRBJ1-1; the match to TRBD1 covers 7 bases. CDR1 and CDR2 from the germline V gene are KGHSH and LQKENI. Trimming took 3 bases from V and 8 from J; bases not matched to a gene: 9. This CDR3 has 14 residues. CDR3 region: CASSPDRDRAEAFF. CDR3 nucleotide sequence: TGTGCCAGCTCACCGGACCGGGACAGAGCCGAAGCTTTCTTT.

This clonotype was seen at least ten times. The V call is TRBV6-5, the J call TRBJ2-1; maybe TRBD1 (6 bases). Germline values: CDR1 MNHEY, CDR2 SVGAGI. Trimming removed 0 bases at V and 10 bases at J, with 28 bases between. The CDR3 totals 19 residues. CDR3 amino acids: CASSYSYPQGFERLAEQFF. The CDR3 nucleotides are TGTGCCAGCAGTTACTCGTATCCTCAGGGGTTCGAGCGTCTGGCCGAGCAGTTCTTC.

This clonotype has at least ten counts. V gene TRBV6-5 combines with J gene TRBJ1-1, with D possibly being TRBD1 (5 bases). CDR3 length: 15 amino acids. The V end lost 10 bases, the J end lost 3 bases, and 21 bases lay between the germline ends. Germline V gives CDR1 MNHEY, CDR2 SVGAGI. CDR3 DNA sequence: TGTGCCACCTTTAGAGGTGACAGTTCTGACACTGAAGCTTTCTTT. Amino acid sequence: CATFRGDSSDTEAFF.

In this sample, this clonotype turned up many times. The chain joins TRBV11-2 to TRBJ2-1; 7 nucleotides align to TRBD2. CDR3 length: 15 residues. V lost 4 bases to trimming and J lost 10 bases; unmatched junction nucleotides: 13. The germline gives CDR1 SGHAT, CDR2 FQNNGV. This CDR3 reads CASSSLRGSGREQFF. The CDR3 DNA reads TGTGCCAGCAGCTCGCTTCGGGGTAGCGGGCGAGAGCAGTTCTTC.

This clonotype was found a few times. In DNA form, the CDR3 reads TGCAGCGGAAAAAAACAGGGAGAGAACACTGAAGCTTTCTTT. Its protein product is CSGKKQGENTEAFF. This sequence joins TRBV29-1 and TRBJ1-1; D might be TRBD1 (6 bases). Germline loops: CDR1 SQVTM, CDR2 ANQGSEA. This CDR3 has 14 amino acids. V shed 7 bases and J shed 1 base, with 16 bases lying between them.

This clonotype showed up many times. The rearrangement links TRBV4-1 to TRBJ1-6; D may be TRBD1 (6 bases). This CDR3 region has 15 residues. Per germline, CDR1 MGHRA and CDR2 YSYEKL. V lost 4 bases and J lost 8, with 15 bases in between. The CDR3 loop is CASSPRQVIDSPLHF. DNA for the CDR3: TGCGCCAGCAGCCCTCGACAGGTTATTGATTCACCCCTCCACTTT.

In this sample, this clonotype turned up many times. This sequence joins TRBV20-1 and TRBJ1-5; tentatively, D is TRBD1 (5 bases). V lost 5 bases, J lost 3 bases, and 11 bases lay in between. The CDR3 consists of 13 residues. Looked up from germline, CDR1 is DFQATT and CDR2 is SNEGSKA (reference sequence). DNA of the CDR3: TGCAGTGCTCCGCCAGGGCCCAATCAGCCCCAGCATTTT. Its protein is CSAPPGPNQPQHF.

This chain uses TRBV9 with TRBJ1-2; 7 nucleotides match TRBD1. CDR3 length equals 17 residues. Germline-derived CDR1 and CDR2 are SGDLS and YYNGEE. Germline trimming cut 4 bases from V and 4 bases from J; bases unmatched to any gene: 16. The CDR3 protein is CASSCRGTGEFCYGYTF. In DNA, the CDR3 is TGTGCCAGCAGCTGCCGAGGAACAGGGGAATTTTGCTATGGCTACACCTTC.

This clonotype was found many times. This chain connects TRBV20-1 to TRBJ2-1, with D perhaps TRBD2 (7 bases). Trimming pared 5 bases from V and 3 bases from J, leaving 17 bases between. Germline values: CDR1 DFQATT, CDR2 SNEGSKA (reference sequence). The length of the CDR3 is 15 residues. The CDR3 DNA sequence: TGCAGTGCTGAGGGGGGCACTAGCGTCTACAATGAGCAGTTCTTC. Protein sequence: CSAEGGTSVYNEQFF.

This clonotype has ten or more counts. This chain links TRBV11-2 with TRBJ2-1; unclear D gene. V lost 8 bases, J lost 1 base, and 9 bases lay in between. The CDR3 is made up of 13 amino acids. Per the germline V gene, CDR1 is SGHAT and CDR2 is FQNNGV. CDR3 protein: CASVRPSYNEQFF. DNA for the CDR3: TGTGCCAGCGTTCGGCCTTCCTACAATGAGCAGTTCTTC. Combining the CDR3 with reference TRBV11-2 and TRBJ2-1 gives the whole variable domain EAGVAQSPRYKIIEKRQSVAFWCNPISGHATLYWYQQILGQGPKLLIQFQNNGVVDDSQLPKDRFSAERLKGVDSTLKIQPAKLEDSAVYLCASVRPSYNEQFFGPGTRLTVL.